One sample yielded the 25 T cell receptor beta chains listed below, sequenced in a study of shared clonotypes between healthy human individuals. Cells designated naive CD8 were CD45RO-negative and were positively selected for CCR7, with terminally differentiated effector memory CD45RA+ cells excluded. The assay was immunoSEQ multiplex PCR, and TCRdb's table has in-frame clones only and misses some. The sample includes a few million clones, about 94% of them seen just once. Sequenced: naive CD8+ T cells from PBMCs. These receptors all stem from a man between 18 and 29 years old in good health. Some clones in this sample may be carry-over from other donors' samples.

The chain links TRBV2 to TRBJ2-2, with D tentatively TRBD1 (6 bases). The CDR3 spans 14 residues. V dropped 9 bases and J dropped 2 bases, with 13 bases sitting between them. From germline, CDR1 is SNHLY and CDR2 FYNNEI. DNA for the CDR3: TGTGCCAGTCAGGACAGATTTAACACCGGGGAGCTGTTTTTT. Protein: CASQDRFNTGELFF.

The J gene is TRBJ2-2, the V gene TRBV19; D remains ambiguous. V was cut by 9 bases and J by 4 bases, with 18 bases left in between. CDR3 size: 15 residues. Germline V lookup: CDR1 LNHDA, CDR2 SQIVND (reference sequence). This chain's CDR3 is CASRDGPHPTGELFF. Here the CDR3 DNA reads TGTGCCAGCCGAGATGGGCCTCACCCCACCGGGGAGCTGTTTTTT.

The genes are TRBV6-5 and TRBJ2-1; 7 nucleotides agree with TRBD1. This CDR3 region has 14 residues. V trimming: 5 bases; J trimming: 6 bases; junction bases outside the gene matches: 7. The germline CDR1 and CDR2 sequences are MNHEY and SVGAGI. CDR3 coding DNA: TGTGCCAGCAGTCGACAGGGATACGGCAATGAGCAGTTCTTC. Encoded protein: CASSRQGYGNEQFF.

A word on this clone: Other DNA sequences in this specimen translate into the identical CDR3. This chain connects TRBV27 to TRBJ1-5, with 7 bases that match TRBD1. The trim removed 1 base at V and 5 bases at J, leaving 5 bases unmatched. The CDR3 has 15 residues. The germline gives CDR1 MNHEY, CDR2 SMNVEV (reference sequence). This chain's CDR3 is CASSLYTGAHQPQHF. CDR3 nucleotide sequence: TGTGCCAGCAGTTTATACACAGGGGCCCATCAGCCCCAGCATTTT.

The chain links TRBV2 to TRBJ2-5; D is ambiguous. Trimming shortened V by 1 base and J by 3 bases, and 9 bases separated the two germline ends. The CDR3 contains 14 residues. The germline CDR1 and CDR2 sequences are SNHLY and FYNNEI. The CDR3 sequence: CASSEGAVEETQYF. CDR3 coding DNA: TGTGCCAGCAGTGAAGGGGCAGTTGAAGAGACCCAGTACTTC.

The genes are TRBV28 and TRBJ2-1, with 14 bases matching TRBD2. The CDR3 loop spans 21 amino acids. V lost 5 bases, J lost 2 bases, and 17 bases stayed unmatched. Germline V gene sequence: CDR1 MDHEN, CDR2 SYDVKM. The CDR3 coding sequence is TGTGCCAGCAGTCTAAAAGGACTAGCGGGGGGACTCCGGGGGACCTACAATGAGCAGTTCTTC. Translation: CASSLKGLAGGLRGTYNEQFF.

The chain links TRBV28 to TRBJ1-4; TRBD1 agrees at 8 bases. Trimming at V came to 6 bases and at J to 3 bases, leaving 9 bases not matched to a gene. CDR1 and CDR2 (germline): MDHEN, SYDVKM. This CDR3 comprises 16 residues. CDR3 sequence: CASSPSQGVANEKLFF. In DNA form, the CDR3 reads TGTGCCAGCAGCCCATCACAGGGGGTCGCTAATGAAAAACTGTTTTTT.

The chain is built from TRBV27 and TRBJ2-5; perhaps D is TRBD1 or TRBD2 (5 bases each). The V gene's germline CDR1 is MNHEY and CDR2 SMNVEV (reference sequence). This CDR3 contains 15 residues. V was cut by 2 bases and J by 2 bases, with 12 bases left in between. CDR3 sequence (DNA): TGTGCCAGCAGTTTACAGGGACGGCCACAAGAGACCCAGTACTTC. Its translation is CASSLQGRPQETQYF.

A single count supports this clone. The gene calls are TRBV27 and TRBJ2-1, with 11 positions matching TRBD2. The CDR3 extends over 15 amino acids. The J segment lost 8 bases and the V segment lost 5 bases, leaving 8 bases of the junction unmatched. CDR1 MNHEY and CDR2 SMNVEV come from the germline V gene (reference sequence). CDR3 protein: CASSPTSGSVDEQFF. The CDR3 coding sequence is TGTGCCAGCAGTCCCACTAGCGGGAGTGTAGATGAGCAGTTCTTC.

The chain carries TRBV27 and TRBJ2-3; unclear D gene. This CDR3 spans 16 amino acids. Per germline, CDR1 MNHEY and CDR2 SMNVEV (reference sequence). V dropped 5 bases and J dropped 3 bases, with 18 bases sitting between them. CDR3 amino acids: CASSPTLGLGTDTQYF. The CDR3 DNA reads as TGTGCCAGCAGTCCGACCCTTGGGCTAGGAACAGATACGCAGTATTTT.

The chain recombines TRBV9 with TRBJ1-1, with D perhaps matching TRBD1 (5 bases). V was shortened by 3 bases and J by 3 bases, with 12 bases between the two germline ends. The CDR3 totals 14 residues. CDR1 and CDR2 (germline): SGDLS, YYNGEE. The CDR3 loop reads CASSGGVGDTEAFF. The CDR3, as DNA: TGTGCCAGCAGCGGGGGGGTCGGCGACACTGAAGCTTTCTTT.

The CDR3 protein is CASSQLAGGGENAGEQFF. DNA of the CDR3: TGTGCCAGCAGCCAACTAGCGGGGGGGGGTGAAAACGCGGGCGAGCAGTTCTTC. V and J are TRBV4-2 and TRBJ2-1, with 12 bases identical to TRBD2. CDR1 LGHNA and CDR2 YNFKEQ come from the germline V gene. The CDR3 spans 18 residues. V gave up 2 bases and J gave up 10 bases; unmatched junction bases: 15.

This clone was seen only once. The J gene is TRBJ1-3, the V gene TRBV15; D gene uncertain. Between the trimmed V and J ends, which lost 2 bases and 0 bases, there was a span of 14 bases. The germline gives CDR1 LNHNV, CDR2 YYDKDF (reference sequence). The CDR3 sequence is 17 residues long. The CDR3 nucleotides read TGTGCCACCAGCAGAAAGCCCGGGGAAGACTCTGGAAACACCATATATTTT. The encoded protein is CATSRKPGEDSGNTIYF.

The V gene is TRBV7-9, the J gene TRBJ1-1, with 10 positions matching TRBD1. CDR3 length: 16 residues. The V and J ends lost 3 bases and 3 bases, in that order; junction bases with no gene match: 7. Germline lookup yields CDR1 SEHNR and CDR2 FQNEAQ (reference sequence). This CDR3 reads CASSFAGDRGHTEAFF. CDR3 nucleotide sequence: TGTGCCAGCAGCTTCGCGGGGGACAGGGGACACACTGAAGCTTTCTTT.

J is TRBJ2-1 and V is TRBV6-4; no clear D gene. CDR3 length: 13 residues. Trimming removed 0 bases from V and 8 bases from J, with 8 bases in between. From germline, CDR1 is MRHNA and CDR2 SNTAGT. The CDR3 region has the DNA TGTGCCAGCAGTGACTCAATCACGGATGAGCAGTTCTTC. Translating it yields CASSDSITDEQFF.

The chain employs TRBV6-4 and TRBJ1-2; 10 bases are a match to TRBD1. Unmatched junction bases numbered 5, after V lost 3 bases and J lost 7 bases. The CDR3 runs 14 residues. In germline, CDR1 is MRHNA, CDR2 SNTAGT. The CDR3 sequence is CASSETGGGGGYTF. The CDR3 DNA follows: TGTGCCAGCAGTGAGACAGGGGGCGGAGGTGGCTACACCTTC.

The CDR3 bases are TGTGCCAGCAGCTCGGGACAGACAAAGAATGGCTACACCTTC. Its protein product is CASSSGQTKNGYTF. This chain joins TRBV7-9 and TRBJ1-2, with 7 bases matching TRBD1. Unmatched junction bases numbered 8, after V lost 4 bases and J lost 6 bases. The CDR3 has 14 amino acids. Germline assignment: CDR1 SEHNR and CDR2 FQNEAQ (reference sequence).

Regarding this clone: Distinct nucleotide sequences in the sample also encode this CDR3. The chain joins TRBV27 to TRBJ2-1; 8 nucleotides agree with TRBD2. V lost 5 bases to trimming and J lost 4 bases; unmatched junction nucleotides: 4. In germline, CDR1 is MNHEY, CDR2 SMNVEV (reference sequence). The CDR3 has 14 residues. In DNA form, the CDR3 reads TGTGCCAGCAGTCTTCTAGCGGGTTACAATGAGCAGTTCTTC. Translating gives CASSLLAGYNEQFF.

The CDR3 bases are TGTGCCAGCAGTTTTGGGAGCCCCCTGAGAGACAATGAGCAGTTCTTC. Its translation: CASSFGSPLRDNEQFF. The V and J genes are TRBV27 and TRBJ2-1, with D tentatively TRBD2 (5 bases). Deletions cut 3 bases from V and 5 bases from J, with 17 bases between. Germline CDR1 MNHEY, CDR2 SMNVEV (reference sequence). CDR3 size: 16 residues.

The chain uses TRBV5-1 and TRBJ1-1; 11 bases match TRBD1. The CDR3 is 17 residues long. Germline V gene data show CDR1 as SGHRS and CDR2 as YFSETQ. The junction had 9 bases not matched to a gene; V was cut back by 5 bases and J by 0 bases. CDR3 protein: CASRLGTGGTVNTEAFF. In nucleotides, the CDR3 is TGCGCCAGCAGATTAGGGACAGGGGGGACGGTGAACACTGAAGCTTTCTTT.

This rearrangement joins TRBV5-1 to TRBJ1-1; 7 bases are a match to TRBD1. V was pared by 3 bases and J by 0 bases, with 5 bases of the junction left unmatched. This CDR3 comprises 15 residues. Germline V lookup: CDR1 SGHRS, CDR2 YFSETQ. The CDR3 region is CASSSRQGLNTEAFF. CDR3 DNA sequence: TGCGCCAGCAGCTCGCGACAGGGTTTGAACACTGAAGCTTTCTTT. Looking up the rest from reference TRBV5-1 and TRBJ1-1 gives the full variable domain: KAGVTQTPRYLIKTRGQQVTLSCSPISGHRSVSWYQQTPGQGLQFLFEYFSETQRNKGNFPGRFSGRQFSNSRSEMNVSTLELGDSALYLCASSSRQGLNTEAFFGQGTRLTVV.

The chain carries TRBV28 and TRBJ2-7; D is uncertain. V shed 5 bases and J shed 3 bases, with 14 bases lying between them. Germline-derived CDR1 and CDR2 are MDHEN and SYDVKM. CDR3 length: 14 amino acids. CDR3 amino acids: CASSPLSESYEQYF. CDR3 coding DNA: TGTGCCAGCAGTCCCCTTTCGGAGAGCTACGAGCAGTACTTC.

The gene calls are TRBV11-2 and TRBJ2-5; a possible D gene is TRBD2 (5 bases). V was clipped by 3 bases and J by 5 bases, with 10 bases between them. CDR1 and CDR2 from the germline V gene are SGHAT and FQNNGV. The CDR3 spans 13 residues. CDR3 sequence reads: CASSFSRGETQYF. DNA for the CDR3: TGTGCCAGCAGCTTCTCCAGAGGGGAGACCCAGTACTTC.

The J gene is TRBJ2-7, the V gene TRBV28; D gene unclear. The germline V gene has CDR1 MDHEN and CDR2 SYDVKM. The CDR3 has 14 residues. V lost 7 bases and J lost 1, with 14 bases in between. CDR3 nucleotide sequence: TGTGCCAGCACCATAAGTACCGAATCCTACGAGCAGTACTTC. Translation gives CASTISTESYEQYF.

The chain carries TRBV15 and TRBJ1-2, with a possible D match to TRBD1 (6 bases). This CDR3 is 15 amino acids long. Germline V gene lookup returns CDR1 LNHNV and CDR2 YYDKDF (reference sequence). V lost 0 bases to trimming and J lost 6 bases, with 14 bases between them. CDR3 in DNA: TGTGCCACCAGCAGAGATAGCGGGGGGCCCCATGGCTACACCTTC. Amino acids: CATSRDSGGPHGYTF.